The T cell receptor (beta chain) described here comes from a study of blood T cell repertoires in COVID-19. Study at large: Sites in the United States, Italy and Spain provided acute and convalescent COVID-19 samples.

The CDR3 spans 16 residues. The junction had 8 bases not matched to a gene; V was cut back by 5 bases and J by 5 bases. Germline V gives CDR1 SGHTA, CDR2 FQGTGA. Authors' data handling: Amplifying reference gene primers gave estimates of nucleated cell counts. The repertoire was sequenced with immunoSEQ multiplex PCR; TCRdb's copy has only in-frame clones and lacks some. V, J and clone size reflect that table, while D and trimming were determined from the DNA. The table lists approximately 290,000 clones, around 81% of them singletons. Enrolment of Seattle patients took place during active infection, and they were followed longitudinally.

The sample was peripheral blood. The chain couples TRBV7-3 to TRBJ2-2, with 10 bases lining up with TRBD2. The sequence was obtained from a person aged 70 to 85 with COVID-19, enrolled during active disease. Here the CDR3 reads CASSILAGAGTGELFF. CDR3 nucleotides: TGTGCCAGCAGCATTCTAGCGGGGGCGGGGACCGGGGAGCTGTTTTTT.